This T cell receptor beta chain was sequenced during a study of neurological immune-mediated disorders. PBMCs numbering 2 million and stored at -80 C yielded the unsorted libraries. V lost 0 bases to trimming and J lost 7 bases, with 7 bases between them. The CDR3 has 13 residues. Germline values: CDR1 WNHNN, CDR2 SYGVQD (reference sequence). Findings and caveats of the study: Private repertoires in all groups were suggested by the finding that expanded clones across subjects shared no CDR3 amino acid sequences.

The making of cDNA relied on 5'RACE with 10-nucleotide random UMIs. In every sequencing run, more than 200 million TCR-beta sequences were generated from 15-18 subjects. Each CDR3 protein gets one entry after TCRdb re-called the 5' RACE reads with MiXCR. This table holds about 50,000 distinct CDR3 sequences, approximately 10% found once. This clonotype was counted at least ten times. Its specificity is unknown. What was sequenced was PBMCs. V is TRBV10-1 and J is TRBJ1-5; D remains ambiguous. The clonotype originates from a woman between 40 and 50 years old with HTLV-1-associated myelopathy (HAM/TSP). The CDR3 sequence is CASSESTAQPQHF. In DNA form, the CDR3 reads TGCGCCAGCAGTGAGTCGACGGCCCAGCCCCAGCATTTT.